The 21 T cell receptor beta chains listed next were all sequenced from one sample in a study of cytomegalovirus exposure and HLA in healthy donors. Use of 60 Vbeta and 13 Jbeta primers characterized the PCR. Assay used: immunoSEQ multiplex PCR; TCRdb lists only in-frame clones, some missing. The table lists some 200,000 clones, with under 6.5% in the top ten. The sample comprised PBMCs. Receptor source: a man aged 25 to 40 in good health and CMV-seronegative.

The chain uses TRBV4-1 and TRBJ2-1, with 8 bases matching TRBD2. In germline, CDR1 is MGHRA, CDR2 YSYEKL. The CDR3 runs to 16 residues. The J segment lost 9 bases and the V segment lost 4 bases, leaving 14 bases of the junction unmatched. The DNA of the CDR3 is TGCGCCAGCAGCCCTGGGGCGGGGGGCCCCCGTTTTGAGCAGTTCTTC. Amino acids: CASSPGAGGPRFEQFF.

The J gene is TRBJ2-1, the V gene TRBV7-6, with TRBD2 identical over 9 bases. The V segment lost 0 bases and the J segment 2 bases; nucleotides outside the gene matches: 8. CDR1 and CDR2 (germline): SGHVS, FNYEAQ. This CDR3 is 18 amino acids long. The CDR3 region has the DNA TGTGCCAGCAGCTTAGCGCAGGCTAGCGGGATGCCCTACAATGAGCAGTTCTTC. Protein product: CASSLAQASGMPYNEQFF.

V is TRBV6-1 and J is TRBJ1-5; D gene unclear. Per germline, CDR1 MNHNS and CDR2 SASEGT. This CDR3 is built from 14 residues. Deletions cut 6 bases from V and 0 bases from J, with 9 bases between. The CDR3 is CASSSPGSNQPQHF. The CDR3 bases are TGTGCCAGCAGCTCCCCCGGTAGCAATCAGCCCCAGCATTTT.

This sequence joins TRBV5-1 and TRBJ1-2; D gene ambiguous. Germline V gene lookup returns CDR1 SGHRS and CDR2 YFSETQ. Between the trimmed V and J ends, which lost 0 bases and 5 bases, there was a span of 11 bases. The CDR3 contains 14 residues. CDR3 DNA: TGCGCCAGCAGCTTGGCCGGGGAAGAATATGGCTACACCTTC. It yields the protein CASSLAGEEYGYTF.

This sequence joins TRBV10-3 and TRBJ1-4; TRBD1 is a possible D gene (6 bases). The CDR3 has 16 residues. Germline assignment: CDR1 ENHRY and CDR2 SYGVKD. V dropped 4 bases and J dropped 0 bases, with 12 bases sitting between them. CDR3 coding DNA: TGTGCCATCAGTGGGGGGCCAGGATCAACTAATGAAAAACTGTTTTTT. Translation: CAISGGPGSTNEKLFF.

V is TRBV15 and J is TRBJ1-3; the match to TRBD1 covers 8 bases. This CDR3 region has 17 residues. V was pared by 0 bases and J by 3 bases, with 7 bases of the junction left unmatched. CDR1 and CDR2 from the germline V gene are LNHNV and YYDKDF (reference sequence). The CDR3 DNA sequence: TGTGCCACCAGCAGAGATGTCAGGGGGCTGAGTGGAAACACCATATATTTT. Translating gives CATSRDVRGLSGNTIYF. Combining the CDR3 with reference TRBV15 and TRBJ1-3 gives the whole variable domain DAMVIQNPRYQVTQFGKPVTLSCSQTLNHNVMYWYQQKSSQAPKLLFHYYDKDFNNEADTPDNFQSRRPNTSFCFLDIRSPGLGDTAMYLCATSRDVRGLSGNTIYFGEGSWLTVV.

The V gene is TRBV10-2, the J gene TRBJ2-7, with 12 bases identical to TRBD1. The V segment lost 6 bases and the J segment 5 bases; nucleotides outside the gene matches: 8. CDR3 length: 15 amino acids. Germline assignment: CDR1 WSHSY and CDR2 SAAADI. DNA of the CDR3: TGCGCCAGCAGGGCCGGGACAGGGGGCAGGAACGAGCAGTACTTC. The encoded protein is CASRAGTGGRNEQYF.

This chain joins TRBV5-6 and TRBJ2-7; D not certain. The V gene's germline CDR1 is SGHDT and CDR2 YYEEEE. The V end was cut by 1 base, the J end by 2 bases, with 19 bases between. This CDR3 has 17 residues. CDR3 loop: CASSLPGAQMIAYEQYF. Here the CDR3 DNA reads TGTGCCAGCAGCTTGCCGGGTGCCCAAATGATTGCCTACGAGCAGTACTTC. Full variable domain (missing parts from reference TRBV5-6 and TRBJ2-7): DAGVTQSPTHLIKTRGQQVTLRCSPKSGHDTVSWYQQALGQGPQFIFQYYEEEERQRGNFPDRFSGHQFPNYSSELNVNALLLGDSALYLCASSLPGAQMIAYEQYFGPGTRLTVT.

The chain employs TRBV4-2 and TRBJ2-1; D possibly corresponds to TRBD2 (6 bases). The CDR3 length is 16 residues. Trimming took 4 bases from V and 1 from J, leaving 14 bases between them. Germline V gene lookup returns CDR1 LGHNA and CDR2 YNFKEQ. The CDR3 bases are TGTGCCAGCAGCCCCTCTGGCGGGGTGTCCTACAATGAGCAGTTCTTC. It encodes CASSPSGGVSYNEQFF.

The gene calls are TRBV7-9 and TRBJ2-1; unclear D gene. The length of the CDR3 is 13 residues. Germline V gene sequence: CDR1 SEHNR, CDR2 FQNEAQ (reference sequence). V shed 8 bases and J shed 6 bases, with 14 bases lying between them. In nucleotides, the CDR3 is TGTGCCAGCGATCCCGGAGTGAGCAATGAGCAGTTCTTC. It is translated as CASDPGVSNEQFF.

The chain has TRBV4-3 and TRBJ1-3, with unresolved D. Trimming cost V 0 bases and J 1 base, with 10 bases left between them. Germline V gene lookup returns CDR1 LGHNA and CDR2 YSLEER. This CDR3 spans 16 amino acids. Here the CDR3 reads CASSQEISRSGNTIYF. The CDR3 DNA follows: TGCGCCAGCAGCCAAGAAATTAGCAGATCTGGAAACACCATATATTTT.

The chain joins TRBV30 to TRBJ2-3; 13 bases line up with TRBD2. Germline V gene data show CDR1 as GTSNPN and CDR2 as SVGIG (reference sequence). This CDR3 region has 19 residues. Trimming cost V 2 bases and J 5 bases; bases outside gene matches: 16. This chain's CDR3 is CAWSSGTSGGAPVQDTQYF. The CDR3 nucleotides are TGTGCCTGGAGTTCGGGCACTAGCGGGGGGGCTCCCGTTCAAGATACGCAGTATTTT.

The chain carries TRBV19 and TRBJ2-7, with D possibly being TRBD2 (6 bases). This CDR3 has 16 amino acids. Germline V lookup: CDR1 LNHDA, CDR2 SQIVND (reference sequence). The V end lost 4 bases, the J end lost 3 bases, and 19 bases lay between the germline ends. CDR3 DNA: TGTGCCAGTAGTAGGATCGGGCGGGGACGACTCTACGAGCAGTACTTC. The encoded protein is CASSRIGRGRLYEQYF.

The chain has TRBV13 and TRBJ2-7; D is possibly TRBD2 (5 bases). The CDR3 has 13 residues. The V gene lost 2 bases and the J gene lost 3 bases, with 8 bases spanning the gap. Germline V gene data show CDR1 as PRHDT and CDR2 as FYEKMQ (reference sequence). Written as DNA, the CDR3 is TGTGCCAGCAGCTTATTTGAGGGCTACGAGCAGTACTTC. Translation: CASSLFEGYEQYF. The variable domain in full, completed from reference TRBV13 and TRBJ2-7, reads AAGVIQSPRHLIKEKRETATLKCYPIPRHDTVYWYQQGPGQDPQFLISFYEKMQSDKGSIPDRFSAQQFSDYHSELNMSSLELGDSALYFCASSLFEGYEQYFGPGTRLTVT.

The J gene is TRBJ1-5, the V gene TRBV2; 10 nucleotides agree with TRBD1. This CDR3 contains 16 residues. V lost 6 bases to trimming and J lost 2 bases; unmatched junction nucleotides: 7. Germline-derived CDR1 and CDR2 are SNHLY and FYNNEI. CDR3 sequence reads: CASRPGTGAGNQPQHF. DNA of the CDR3: TGTGCCAGCAGACCCGGGACAGGGGCGGGCAATCAGCCCCAGCATTTT. The full variable domain, rest sourced from reference TRBV2 and TRBJ1-5, is EPEVTQTPSHQVTQMGQEVILRCVPISNHLYFYWYRQILGQKVEFLVSFYNNEISEKSEIFDDQFSVERPDGSNFTLKIRSTKLEDSAMYFCASRPGTGAGNQPQHFGDGTRLSIL.

The rearrangement joins TRBV10-3 to TRBJ2-1; TRBD2 is a possible D gene (6 bases). V was clipped by 4 bases and J by 5 bases, with 15 bases between them. Germline loops: CDR1 ENHRY, CDR2 SYGVKD. The CDR3 totals 15 residues. CDR3 nucleotides: TGTGCCATCAGTGGGGGGGAAGGGAACAACAATGAGCAGTTCTTC. Translation: CAISGGEGNNNEQFF.

The V and J genes are TRBV11-1 and TRBJ2-1; 9 bases are shared with TRBD2. This CDR3 is 17 amino acids long. J lost 0 bases, V lost 1 base, and 4 bases had no gene match. Germline V gene lookup returns CDR1 SGHAT and CDR2 FQDESV (reference sequence). DNA of the CDR3: TGTGCCAGCAGCTTAGGGGCTAGCGGGGACTCCTACAATGAGCAGTTCTTC. Translated: CASSLGASGDSYNEQFF.

About this clone itself: The same CDR3 arises from other DNA sequences in this sample as well. The chain employs TRBV9 and TRBJ1-2; 10 nucleotides align to TRBD1. The length of the CDR3 is 13 residues. Germline V gene data show CDR1 as SGDLS and CDR2 as YYNGEE. The J segment lost 7 bases and the V segment lost 2 bases, leaving 2 bases of the junction unmatched. CDR3 sequence: CASSVDRGLGYTF. The CDR3 DNA reads TGTGCCAGCAGCGTCGACAGGGGGCTTGGCTACACCTTC.

V and J are TRBV9 and TRBJ2-3; 11 positions agree with TRBD1. This CDR3 contains 15 residues. Germline V gene sequence: CDR1 SGDLS, CDR2 YYNGEE. V lost 3 bases to trimming and J lost 4 bases; unmatched junction nucleotides: 4. The CDR3 DNA sequence: TGTGCCAGCAGCGCAGGGACAGGGGGTGCAGATACGCAGTATTTT. Residues: CASSAGTGGADTQYF.

The chain employs TRBV10-3 and TRBJ2-2, with D perhaps matching TRBD2 (5 bases). The V end lost 2 bases, the J end lost 7 bases, and 17 bases lay between the germline ends. The germline V gene encodes CDR1 ENHRY and CDR2 SYGVKD. CDR3 length equals 16 residues. This CDR3 reads CAISEIFEGKGGELFF. The CDR3 DNA reads as TGTGCCATCAGTGAGATATTTGAGGGAAAAGGCGGGGAGCTGTTTTTT.

The chain employs TRBV9 and TRBJ2-4; tentative D call: TRBD2 (6 bases). The CDR3 runs to 12 residues. Trimming stripped 0 bases from V and 8 bases from J, with 6 bases between. Per the germline V gene, CDR1 is SGDLS and CDR2 is YYNGEE. DNA for the CDR3: TGTGCCAGCAGCGTAGCGGGGGACATTCAGTACTTC. Its protein is CASSVAGDIQYF.